The present T cell receptor beta chain was sequenced within a study of blood T cell repertoires in COVID-19. Study-wide background: PBMCs, B-cell-depleted T cells, or T cells provided the cDNA or gDNA that made up the material.

The CDR3 has 12 residues. V was shortened by 5 bases and J by 3 bases, with 8 bases between the two germline ends. Germline-derived CDR1 and CDR2 are SEHNR and FQNEAQ (reference sequence). Original processing methods: Nucleated cell counts were estimated from reference gene primer amplification. Sequenced by immunoSEQ multiplex PCR; TCRdb stores in-frame clones only, minus some. The V and J calls and clone size were taken over from that table, and D and trimming were inferred from the DNA. The profile shows 110,000 or so clones, less than 90% of them singletons. Sequenced sample: peripheral blood. The source is a man in his 70s who had recovered from COVID-19. The rearrangement links TRBV7-9 to TRBJ2-7; D remains ambiguous. Here the CDR3 reads CASSPGRYEQYF. CDR3 coding DNA: TGTGCCAGCAGCCCAGGCCGCTACGAGCAGTACTTC.